The clone carrying this T cell receptor (beta chain) was counted many times. The data belong to a study of T-cell reconstitution after alpha-beta-depleted transplantation in children. The V and J ends lost 0 bases and 7 bases respectively, with 15 bases between them. CDR1 and CDR2 from the germline V gene are LGHNA and YNFKEQ. The CDR3 has 15 residues. The TCRbeta library incorporated unique molecular identifiers. Each CDR3 protein is one row after TCRdb ran MiXCR on the PCR reads. The data show 170,000 or so distinct CDR3 sequences, less than 8% seen once. The source is a human donor who donated a stem cell graft to a child with Wiskott-Aldrich syndrome. Sequences were derived from PBMCs from the stem cell graft donor, sampled from the stem cell graft. The chain uses TRBV4-2 and TRBJ1-2; tentative D call: TRBD1 (5 bases). DNA for the CDR3: TGTGCCAGCAGCCAAGACGCAGGGCTCCTGGGTGGCTACACCTTC. Residues: CASSQDAGLLGGYTF.